This T cell receptor beta chain was found in a study of blood T cell repertoires in COVID-19. Study-level information: Specimens from acute and convalescent COVID-19 originated in the United States, Italy and Spain. PBMCs, B-cell-depleted T cells, or T cells were the source of the cDNA or gDNA that made up the material.

The CDR3 loop spans 14 amino acids. The V end was cut by 8 bases, the J end by 4 bases, with 13 bases between. CDR1 is KGHDR and CDR2 is SFDVKD in the germline V gene. Authors' data handling: Reference gene primers were amplified, and this amplification served to estimate nucleated cell counts. The protocol was immunoSEQ multiplex PCR, while the TCRdb copy is restricted to in-frame clones and leaves out a portion. V and J calls plus clone size are reproduced from that table; the DNA served to infer D and trimming. The sample has some 80,000 clones, about 87% seen once. The clonotype originates from a man older than 75 with active or convalescent COVID-19. Specimen: peripheral blood. The rearrangement joins TRBV24-1 to TRBJ2-2; D is unresolved. The CDR3 bases are TGTGCCACCAAAGGAAGGTCGGGCACCGGGGAGCTGTTTTTT. Translating gives CATKGRSGTGELFF.